This T cell receptor (beta chain) was sequenced for a study of PD-1 blockade in classical Hodgkin lymphoma. The wider study: Nivolumab was administered to patients intravenously at 3 mg/kg every 2 weeks. Study-wide results and limits: Repertoire difference causes, possibly disease activity or prior therapy, remain undefined. The baseline diversity of complete responders showed similarity to that of newly diagnosed patients.

All trial patients relapsed after autologous stem cell transplantation. This table comes from immunoSEQ multiplex PCR, and its TCRdb copy is limited to in-frame clones, with some not included. In the table there are 40,000 or so clones, about three quarters of which are singletons. V gave up 5 bases and J gave up 5 bases; unmatched junction bases: 5. CDR1 is MNHEY, CDR2 SVGAGI, per germline. CDR3 size: 14 residues. On this clone: As yet, its antigen is unknown.

The sample consisted of peripheral blood mononuclear cells (PBMCs), taken at baseline. The origin of this receptor is a human donor with classical Hodgkin lymphoma. The chain joins TRBV6-5 to TRBJ2-3; TRBD1 matches 9 bases. CDR3: CASSPGQGRDTQYF. The DNA of the CDR3 is TGTGCCAGCAGTCCGGGACAGGGCAGAGATACGCAGTATTTT.